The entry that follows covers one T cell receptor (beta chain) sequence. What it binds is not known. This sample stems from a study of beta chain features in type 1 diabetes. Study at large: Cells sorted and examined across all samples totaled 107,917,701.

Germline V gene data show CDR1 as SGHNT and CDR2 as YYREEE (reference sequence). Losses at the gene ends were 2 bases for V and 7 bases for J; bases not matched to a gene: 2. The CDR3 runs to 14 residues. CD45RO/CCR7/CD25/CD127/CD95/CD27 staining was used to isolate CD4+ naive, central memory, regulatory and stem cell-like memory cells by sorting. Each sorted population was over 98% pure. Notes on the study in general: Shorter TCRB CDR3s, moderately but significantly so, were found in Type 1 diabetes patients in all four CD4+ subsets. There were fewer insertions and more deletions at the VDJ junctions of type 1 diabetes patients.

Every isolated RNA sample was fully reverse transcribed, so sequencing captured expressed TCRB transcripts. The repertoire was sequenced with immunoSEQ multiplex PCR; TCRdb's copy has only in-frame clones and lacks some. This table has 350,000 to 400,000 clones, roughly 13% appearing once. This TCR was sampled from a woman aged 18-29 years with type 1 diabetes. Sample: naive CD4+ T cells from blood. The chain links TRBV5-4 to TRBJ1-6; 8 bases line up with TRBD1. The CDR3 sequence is CASSFSGGNSPLHF. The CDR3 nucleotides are TGTGCCAGCAGCTTTTCAGGGGGCAATTCACCCCTCCACTTT.